Each of the 4 T cell receptor beta chains below was sequenced from the same sample in a study of T cells in women clearing cervical HPV infection. This table comes from immunoSEQ multiplex PCR, and its TCRdb copy is limited to in-frame clones, with some not included. Recorded for this sample: about 31,000 clones. Input material: blood buffy coat. All receptors come from a woman aged 18 to 75 with a cervical HPV16 infection that either progressed to CIN3+ or cleared (not recorded which).

Worth noting for this clone: Coverage ceases 3 residues before the CDR3 finishes, and the germline J gene fills in the end. V and J are TRBV12-3 or TRBV12-4 and TRBJ2-1, with D perhaps TRBD2 (5 bases). V lost 7 bases and J 8 bases, leaving 9 bases between the germline ends. This CDR3 has 11 amino acids. This chain's CDR3 is CASTFGDEQFF. The covered CDR3 bases are TGTGCCAGCACCTTCGGGGATGAG.

On this clone: The read ends 3 residues shy of where the CDR3 ends; the end is completed using the germline J gene. This chain connects TRBV14 to TRBJ1-5, with TRBD1 identical over 11 bases. This CDR3 comprises 15 residues. With V trimmed by 4 bases and J by 4 bases, 3 bases remained unmatched. Germline assignment: CDR1 SGHDN and CDR2 FVKESK. The sequenced CDR3 bases are TGTGCCAGCAGCCTCGGGACAGGGGGGAATCAGCCC. Translation: CASSLGTGGNQP. Given in full, the CDR3 is CASSLGTGGNQPQHF.

Worth noting for this clone: The read falls 3 residues short of the CDR3 end, and the missing part is taken from the germline J gene. The chain is built from TRBV20-1 and TRBJ1-1; the D gene is possibly TRBD1 (5 bases). The CDR3 is 13 residues long. Trimming cost V 7 bases and J 1 base, with 13 bases left between them. The germline V gene has CDR1 DFQATT and CDR2 SNEGSKA (reference sequence). The part of the CDR3 DNA that was read is TGCAGTGGCGCAGGGCATACGAACACTGAA. This translates into CSGAGHTNTE. The whole CDR3 reads CSGAGHTNTEAFF.

CDR3 loop: CASSRGETQYF. The CDR3 bases that were read are TGTGCCAGCAGCCGAGGAGAGACC. The chain joins TRBV7-6 to TRBJ2-5; D call uncertain. The CDR3 end falls 3 residues outside the read, so it is completed with the germline J gene. This CDR3 is 11 amino acids long. V gave up 5 bases and J gave up 4 bases, with 5 bases separating them. The germline gives CDR1 SGHVS, CDR2 FNYEAQ.